What follows is one T cell receptor beta chain and its context. This clonotype was seen only a few times. Its antigen is unknown. No quality values exist for individual bases; no much larger clone is one base distant. During library preparation, unique molecular identifiers were attached to individual cDNA molecules so that TCRs could be counted in a quantitative, reproducible way. Each blood RNA sample was used to sequence both TCR alpha and TCR beta chains. The published analysis was carried out like this. The median number of TCRs per sample was around 96,000, ranging from 23,224 to 690,600. V, J and CDR3 annotation of the TCR reads was carried out using the Decombinator software suite. For the PS versus PT1 abundance plots, all samples were subsampled to the same number of TCRs (28,000). TCRs were defined as expanded if absent before sensitization and observed at least eight times at the 2-week time point. Starting from the raw public reads, TCRdb applied fastp trimming at Q25, assembled clones with MiXCR and retained in-frame beta chains. Each CDR3 protein gets just one entry, which takes the most common genes and DNA from the rows behind it. TCRdb, rather than the study authors, made the V and J calls. The table for this sample lists around 120,000 distinct CDR3 sequences; around 8.5% of them were counted only once. The biggest ten clones account for 1.1% to 1.5% of the sample.

The entry originates in a study of human T cells and chemical hapten exposure (dated by TCRdb to about 2021). General notes on the study: Libraries were combined into a pool for sequencing, and differences in TCR yield between samples came mainly from small differences in library volumes within the pool. Peripheral blood TCR repertoire changes were tracked in vivo in alopecia patients during primary and secondary sensitization to the hapten diphenylcyclopropenone (DPC). Here is what the overall study found, with its caveats: Repeated subsampling changed both the strength of the expansion versus patch-test correlation and the threshold at which that correlation became significant. No change with DPC sensitization was found in the number of TCRs above 1 in 1000 frequency, and no evidence of global repertoire structure alterations was found.

Total RNA was extracted from unfractionated whole blood that had been collected in Tempus Blood RNA tubes. Roughly 5 healthy volunteers were used as TCR sequencing controls and were bled at day 0, 2 weeks and 6 weeks. For CDR1 and CDR2, the germline V gene lists KGHDR and SFDVKD. The CDR3 sequence holds 12 residues, the cysteine and phenylalanine included. The kept DNA is CDR3 alone, 36 bases in frame from the first base. Deletion took 1 base off V and 9 bases off J, with a span of 6 bases between the germline ends. The sequenced material came from whole blood. Rearrangement joined TRBV24-1 to TRBJ2-1; no D segment can be confidently identified. The TCR sequence derives from a human donor in good health. Some clones in this sample may be carry-over from other donors' samples. Donor details come from another sample of the same person, matched by shared clones. The base sequence is TGTGCCACCAGTGATTTAGGGCCTGAGCAGTTCTTC. Protein translation: CATSDLGPEQFF.